A selection of T cell receptor beta chains follows, all from one sample in a study of cytomegalovirus exposure and HLA in healthy donors. Method: immunoSEQ multiplex PCR; TCRdb's copy keeps in-frame clones and lacks some. The table lists some 210,000 clones, around four fifths of them singletons, with about 3.8% in the top ten. The sample consisted of PBMCs. These receptors originate from a male donor in good health and CMV-seronegative. Each CDR3 is given with its conserved first and last residue. A D gene is named only where the DNA matches it firmly. Expanded clones are given a class, and other clones once, few, many or no size at all.

j_gene,d_gene,abundance,v_gene,CDR3nt,CDR3aa
TRBJ1-2,.,.,TRBV19,TGTGCCAGTAGCAACTCAAACTATGGCTACACCTTC,CASSNSNYGYTF
TRBJ1-2,.,few,TRBV5-1,TGCGCCAGCAGCTCACCAGGGGACTATGGCTACACCTTC,CASSSPGDYGYTF
TRBJ2-1,TRBD2,.,TRBV2,TGTGCCAGCAAGGAGGGGAGCGCGGGAGGGTCCTACAATGAGCAGTTCTTC,CASKEGSAGGSYNEQFF
TRBJ2-7,TRBD1,.,TRBV28,TGTGCCAGCAGTACTACAGGGACAGGGTATTACGAGCAGTACTTC,CASSTTGTGYYEQYF
TRBJ1-4,.,.,TRBV5-1,TGCGCCAGCAGCTTGGAGAGACAGAATGAAAAACTGTTTTTT,CASSLERQNEKLFF
TRBJ1-5,.,.,TRBV19,TGTGCCAGTAGTATTACTCAGGGGCCCAATCAGCCCCAGCATTTT,CASSITQGPNQPQHF
TRBJ2-2,TRBD1,once,TRBV5-1,TGCGCCAGCAGCTGGACAGGGAACACCGGGGAGCTGTTTTTT,CASSWTGNTGELFF
TRBJ1-2,TRBD1,.,TRBV11-1,TGTGCCAGCAGCTCCCAGACAGGGACCTATGGCTACACCTTC,CASSSQTGTYGYTF
TRBJ1-5,TRBD1,few,TRBV4-1,TGCGCCAGCAGCCTTTCCGGGACAGGGGGCTCTCAGCCCCAGCATTTT,CASSLSGTGGSQPQHF
TRBJ1-4,.,.,TRBV9,TGTGCCAGCAGCGTAGATGACAGTCAGAATGAAAAACTGTTTTTT,CASSVDDSQNEKLFF
TRBJ1-2,.,.,TRBV21-1,TGTGCCAGCAGCAAAGAAGCCAGGGGGCTCGGCTATGGCTACACCTTC,CASSKEARGLGYGYTF
TRBJ2-1,TRBD1,.,TRBV7-3,TGTGCCAGCAGCTTCCTCCCAGGGACAGGGGTGTTCAATGAGCAGTTCTTC,CASSFLPGTGVFNEQFF
TRBJ2-7,TRBD1,.,TRBV7-9,TGTGCCAGCAGCTTAACAGGGGTGAGCGAGCAGTACTTC,CASSLTGVSEQYF
TRBJ2-7,.,.,TRBV7-9,TGTGCCAGCAGCTTAGGAGCCGGGACTTCTAGGTACTTC,CASSLGAGTSRYF
TRBJ1-1,TRBD1,.,TRBV6-5,TGTGCCAGCAGAGGGACAGGGTTTGTTACTGAAGCTTTCTTT,CASRGTGFVTEAFF
TRBJ2-4,.,.,TRBV27,TGTGCCAGCAGTCCACCCGGGGCCTGGGGAGGTGTTCAGTACTTC,CASSPPGAWGGVQYF
TRBJ2-2,TRBD2,few,TRBV5-4,TGTGCCAGCAGCTTGGTCGGGAGGGCCGGGGAGCTGTTTTTT,CASSLVGRAGELFF
TRBJ1-3,.,few,TRBV4-1,TGCGCCAGCAGCCCGGGTGGTGGAAACACCATATATTTT,CASSPGGGNTIYF
TRBJ2-1,TRBD2,.,TRBV13,TGTGCCAGCAGCCGCGGGGGGGGGAATGAGCAGTTCTTC,CASSRGGGNEQFF
TRBJ2-7,.,.,TRBV28,TGTGCCAGCAGTTTAGGTGGCCAGGGTGCGGAGAAGCAGTACTTC,CASSLGGQGAEKQYF
TRBJ2-3,TRBD1,.,TRBV27,TGTGCCAGCAGTTCCCGGACAGGGGCATTAGATACGCAGTATTTT,CASSSRTGALDTQYF
TRBJ2-1,TRBD2,.,TRBV9,TGTGCCAGCAGCACGCTAGCGGGAGGGATGCTTCGGGAGCAGTTCTTC,CASSTLAGGMLREQFF
TRBJ2-3,TRBD2,.,TRBV7-3,TGTGCCAGCCCCATATGCGGGGGGGGACTAGCGGGAGTAAATACGCAGTATTTT,CASPICGGGLAGVNTQYF
TRBJ2-7,TRBD2,.,TRBV6-5,TGTGCCAGCAGTTACTCTAGCGGGAGAGGGTACGAGCAGTACTTC,CASSYSSGRGYEQYF
TRBJ2-6,TRBD1,.,TRBV7-8,TGTGCCAGCAGCCCGTCGGACAGGGGACGGGCAGGGGCCAACGTCCTGACTTTC,CASSPSDRGRAGANVLTF
TRBJ2-1,.,.,TRBV5-4,TGTGCCAGCAGCTTGGAGGCGGACTCCTACAATGAGCAGTTCTTC,CASSLEADSYNEQFF
TRBJ2-3,.,.,TRBV20-1,TGCAGTACCGCCAGGGGAGATACGCAGTATTTT,CSTARGDTQYF
TRBJ2-5,TRBD1,.,TRBV27,TGTGCCAGCAGCGGCGACAGGGTTTGGGAGACCCAGTACTTC,CASSGDRVWETQYF
TRBJ2-1,TRBD2,.,TRBV19,TGTGCCAGTAGTATAGATCTTACCGGGGGGGTTCGTGGGCAGTTCTTC,CASSIDLTGGVRGQFF
TRBJ1-5,TRBD1,.,TRBV10-2,TGCGCCAGCAGTCCAAGGAGGGGGCGGGTTCAGCCCCAGCATTTT,CASSPRRGRVQPQHF
TRBJ2-3,TRBD2,.,TRBV5-1,TGCGCCAGCAGCGGGCTAGCGGGGGGGTCGGATACGCAGTATTTT,CASSGLAGGSDTQYF
TRBJ2-1,TRBD2,.,TRBV11-3,TGTGCCAGCAGCTTCGGGACTAACTACAATGAGCAGTTCTTC,CASSFGTNYNEQFF
TRBJ1-6,TRBD1,.,TRBV27,TGTGCCAGCAGTTTCCCAGGGGGCAATTCACCCCTCCACTTT,CASSFPGGNSPLHF
TRBJ2-1,.,.,TRBV9,TGTGCCAGCAGCTCATCGGGCAATGAGCAGTTCTTC,CASSSSGNEQFF
TRBJ2-7,.,.,TRBV7-8,TGTGCCAGCAGCTTACGGTCGCTAGGTACCCTCTACGAGCAGTACTTC,CASSLRSLGTLYEQYF
TRBJ2-7,TRBD1,.,TRBV6-8,TGTGCCAGCAGTTACTGGGACAGGGGTTACGAGCAGTACTTC,CASSYWDRGYEQYF
TRBJ2-7,TRBD1,.,TRBV4-2,TGTGCCAGCAGCCAGGACAGGGTCTCCTACGAGCAGTACTTC,CASSQDRVSYEQYF
TRBJ2-3,.,.,TRBV2,TGTGCCAGCAGTATCGCTAGGGGGACAGATACGCAGTATTTT,CASSIARGTDTQYF
TRBJ2-5,.,.,TRBV14,TGTGCCAGCAGCCGCGGCCGGGAGACCCAGTACTTC,CASSRGRETQYF